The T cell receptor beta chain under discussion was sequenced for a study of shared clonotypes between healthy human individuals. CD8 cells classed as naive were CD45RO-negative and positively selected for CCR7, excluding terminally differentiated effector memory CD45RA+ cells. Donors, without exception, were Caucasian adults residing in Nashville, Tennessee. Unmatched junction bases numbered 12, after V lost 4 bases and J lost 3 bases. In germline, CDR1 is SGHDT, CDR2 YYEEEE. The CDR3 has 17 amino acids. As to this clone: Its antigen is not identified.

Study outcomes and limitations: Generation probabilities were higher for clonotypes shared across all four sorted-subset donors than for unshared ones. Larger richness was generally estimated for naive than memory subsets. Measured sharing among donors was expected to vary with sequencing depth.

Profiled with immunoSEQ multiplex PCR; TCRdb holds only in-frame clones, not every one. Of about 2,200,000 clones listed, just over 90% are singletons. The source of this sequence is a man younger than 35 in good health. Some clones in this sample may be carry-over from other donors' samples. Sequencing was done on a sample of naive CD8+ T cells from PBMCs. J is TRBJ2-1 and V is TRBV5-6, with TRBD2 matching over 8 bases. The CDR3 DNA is TGTGCCAGCAGCCCCGAAGGGCGGGAGGAGGACTACAATGAGCAGTTCTTC. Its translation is CASSPEGREEDYNEQFF.